This T cell receptor beta chain was observed in a study of blood T cells in healthy people across ages. General study points: The lack of PBMC sorting stopped any conclusive naive versus antigen-experienced comparison.

This CDR3 has 15 amino acids. Germline V gene data show CDR1 as ENHRY and CDR2 as SYGVKD. V lost 0 bases to trimming and J lost 4 bases, with 10 bases between them. This clonotype was recorded at least ten times. The antigen is not known. Isolation per sample recovered at least 6.5 million PBMCs. Per sample, no less than 6 micrograms of total RNA were extracted. A second PCR of 7 to 11 cycles used a sample-barcoded 5' primer and a J-beta primer mix. TCRdb re-analysed the 5' RACE reads in MiXCR, keeping a single row per CDR3 protein. The table includes approximately 1.5 million distinct CDR3 sequences, 35% to 45% detected once.

The chain couples TRBV10-3 to TRBJ2-1; possible D gene TRBD1, 5 bases. The sequence was collected from a woman aged 18-29 years in good health. Sequenced: blood. The CDR3 DNA reads as TGTGCCATCAGTGAGTCAGGGGTCGATTACAATGAGCAGTTCTTC. This sequence encodes CAISESGVDYNEQFF.